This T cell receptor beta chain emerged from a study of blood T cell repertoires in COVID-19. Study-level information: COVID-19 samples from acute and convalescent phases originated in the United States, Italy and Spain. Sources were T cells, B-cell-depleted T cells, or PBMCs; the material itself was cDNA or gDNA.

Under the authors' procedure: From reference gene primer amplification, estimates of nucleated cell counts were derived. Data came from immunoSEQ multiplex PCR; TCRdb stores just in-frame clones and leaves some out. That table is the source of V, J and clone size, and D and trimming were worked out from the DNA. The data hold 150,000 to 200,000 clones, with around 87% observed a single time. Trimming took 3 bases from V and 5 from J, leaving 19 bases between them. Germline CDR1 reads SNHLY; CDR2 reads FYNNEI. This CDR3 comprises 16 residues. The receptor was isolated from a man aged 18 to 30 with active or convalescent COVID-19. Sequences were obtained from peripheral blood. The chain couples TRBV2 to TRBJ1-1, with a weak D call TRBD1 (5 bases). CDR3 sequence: CASSDPAGYPITEAFF. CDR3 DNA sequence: TGTGCCAGCAGTGACCCCGCAGGGTACCCTATAACTGAAGCTTTCTTT.